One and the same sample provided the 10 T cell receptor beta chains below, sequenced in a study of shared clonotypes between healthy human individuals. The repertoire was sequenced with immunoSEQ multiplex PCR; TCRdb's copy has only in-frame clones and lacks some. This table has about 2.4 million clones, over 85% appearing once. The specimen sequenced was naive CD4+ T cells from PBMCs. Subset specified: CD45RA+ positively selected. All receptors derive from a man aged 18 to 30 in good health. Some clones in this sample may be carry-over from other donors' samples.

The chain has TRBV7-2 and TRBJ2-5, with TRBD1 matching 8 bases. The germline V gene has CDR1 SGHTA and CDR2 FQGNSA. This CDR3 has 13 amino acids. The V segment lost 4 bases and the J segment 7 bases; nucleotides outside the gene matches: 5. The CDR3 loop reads CASSSGQGGTQYF. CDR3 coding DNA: TGTGCCAGCAGCTCTGGACAGGGAGGGACCCAGTACTTC.

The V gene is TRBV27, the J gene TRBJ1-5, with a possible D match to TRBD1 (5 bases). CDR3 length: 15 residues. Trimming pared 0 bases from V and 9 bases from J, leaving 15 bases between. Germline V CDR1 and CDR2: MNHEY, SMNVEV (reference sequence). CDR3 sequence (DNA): TGTGCCAGCAGTTTATCCGGGACGGAGAGGCTGCCCCAGCATTTT. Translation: CASSLSGTERLPQHF.

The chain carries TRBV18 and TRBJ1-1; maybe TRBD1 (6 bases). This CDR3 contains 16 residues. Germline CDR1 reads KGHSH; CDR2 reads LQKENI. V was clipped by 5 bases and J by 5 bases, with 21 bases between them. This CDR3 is CASSTREQGLWTEAFF. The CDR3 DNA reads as TGTGCCAGCTCAACGCGGGAACAGGGACTTTGGACTGAAGCTTTCTTT.

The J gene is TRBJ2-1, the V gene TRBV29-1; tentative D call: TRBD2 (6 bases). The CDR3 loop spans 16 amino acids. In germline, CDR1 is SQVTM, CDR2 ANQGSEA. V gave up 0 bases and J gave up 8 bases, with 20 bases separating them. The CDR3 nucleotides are TGCAGCGTTGAAGATGGGGGACTCGCGAGGAATTATGAGCAGTTCTTC. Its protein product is CSVEDGGLARNYEQFF.

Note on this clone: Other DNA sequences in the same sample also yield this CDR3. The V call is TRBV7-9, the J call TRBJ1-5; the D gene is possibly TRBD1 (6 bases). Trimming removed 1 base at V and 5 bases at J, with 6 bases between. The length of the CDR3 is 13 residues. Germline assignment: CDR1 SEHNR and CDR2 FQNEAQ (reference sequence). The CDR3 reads CASSLEGDQPQHF. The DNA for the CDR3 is TGTGCCAGCAGCTTAGAGGGGGATCAGCCCCAGCATTTT. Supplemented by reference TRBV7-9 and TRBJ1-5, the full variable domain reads DTGVSQNPRHKITKRGQNVTFRCDPISEHNRLYWYRQTLGQGPEFLTYFQNEAQLEKSRLLSDRFSAERPKGSFSTLEIQRTEQGDSAMYLCASSLEGDQPQHFGDGTRLSIL.

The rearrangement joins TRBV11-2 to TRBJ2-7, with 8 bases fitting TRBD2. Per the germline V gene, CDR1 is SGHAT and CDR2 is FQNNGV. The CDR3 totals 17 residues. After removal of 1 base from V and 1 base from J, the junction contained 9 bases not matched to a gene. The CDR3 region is CASSLVPRGGASYEQYF. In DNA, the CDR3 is TGTGCCAGCAGCTTAGTTCCTCGGGGGGGGGCGTCCTACGAGCAGTACTTC.

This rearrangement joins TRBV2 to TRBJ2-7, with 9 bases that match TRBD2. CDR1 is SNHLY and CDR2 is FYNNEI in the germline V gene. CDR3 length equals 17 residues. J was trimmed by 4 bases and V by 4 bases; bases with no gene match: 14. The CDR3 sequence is CASSGGLGREGSYEQYF. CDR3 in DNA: TGTGCCAGCAGTGGGGGCCTGGGGCGGGAGGGTTCTTACGAGCAGTACTTC.

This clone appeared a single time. For the CDR3, the DNA is TGTGCCAGCAAGGAGTGGGAGAACACTGAAGCTTTCTTT. Protein: CASKEWENTEAFF. The J gene is TRBJ1-1, the V gene TRBV7-3, with D unclear. Germline values: CDR1 SGHTA, CDR2 FQGTGA. The CDR3 loop spans 13 amino acids. V was pared by 7 bases and J by 1 base, with 10 bases between.

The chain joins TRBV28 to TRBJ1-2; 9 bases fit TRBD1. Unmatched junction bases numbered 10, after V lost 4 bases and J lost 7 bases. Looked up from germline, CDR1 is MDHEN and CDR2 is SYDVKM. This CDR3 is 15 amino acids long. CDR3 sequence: CASSSHRGRGGGYTF. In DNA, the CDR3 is TGTGCCAGCAGTTCCCACAGGGGGCGGGGAGGTGGCTACACCTTC.

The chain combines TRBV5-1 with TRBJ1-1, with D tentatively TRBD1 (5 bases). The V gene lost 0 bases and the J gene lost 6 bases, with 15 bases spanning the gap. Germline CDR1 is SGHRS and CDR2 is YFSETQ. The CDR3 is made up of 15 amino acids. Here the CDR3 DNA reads TGCGCCAGCAGCTTGGGGGGCGATCCAAGCTCTGAAGCTTTCTTT. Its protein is CASSLGGDPSSEAFF.